This T cell receptor beta chain was profiled in a study of CD8 T cells in ankylosing spondylitis. Overall study results and limits: Matched synovial fluid from ankylosing spondylitis patients was reported to be enriched for disease-linked clones. Several highly homologous variants made up a TCR beta motif that seemed to typify ankylosing spondylitis blood. Those disease-linked clones were CD8+; they were also relatively rare in peripheral blood. Past research had described some motif variants in reactive arthritis synovial fluid and blood.

This CDR3 is built from 17 residues. V was pared by 4 bases and J by 5 bases, with 23 bases between. The germline CDR1 and CDR2 sequences are SGHVS and FNYEAQ. TCR beta libraries were made by quantitative 5'-RACE with molecular barcodes. TCRdb analysed the 5' RACE reads with MiXCR anew, one entry per CDR3 protein. This sample carries around 890,000 distinct CDR3 sequences, over 9.5% of them seen once, and the ten largest clones take approximately 0.46%. Concerning this clonotype itself: No antigen is known for it.

Sequenced input: blood, either unsorted or a sorted T cell fraction (not recorded which). The chain employs TRBV7-6 and TRBJ2-5; D tentatively reads TRBD1 or TRBD2 (5 bases each). The receptor was isolated from a male donor with ankylosing spondylitis. This chain's CDR3 is CASSSSGTQGLGETQYF. In DNA, the CDR3 is TGTGCCAGCAGCTCCTCCGGGACCCAAGGACTTGGGGAGACCCAGTACTTC.